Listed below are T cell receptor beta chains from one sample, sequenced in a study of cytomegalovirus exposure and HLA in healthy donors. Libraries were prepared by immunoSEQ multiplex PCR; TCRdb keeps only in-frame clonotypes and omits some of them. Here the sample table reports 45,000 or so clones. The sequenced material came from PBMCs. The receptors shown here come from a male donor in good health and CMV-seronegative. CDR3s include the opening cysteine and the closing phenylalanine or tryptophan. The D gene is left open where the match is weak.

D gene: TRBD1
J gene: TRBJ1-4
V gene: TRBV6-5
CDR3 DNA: TGTGCCAGCAGGGACAGGGCGGGTGAAAAACTGTTTTTT
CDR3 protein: CASRDRAGEKLFF

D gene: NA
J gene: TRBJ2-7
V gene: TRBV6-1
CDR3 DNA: TGTGCCAGCAGTGAAGTTCAGGCTGAGCAGTACTTC
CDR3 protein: CASSEVQAEQYF

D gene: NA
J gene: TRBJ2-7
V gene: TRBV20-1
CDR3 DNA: TGCAGTGCGCTAAGCCGGTACGAGCAGTACTTC
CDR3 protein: CSALSRYEQYF

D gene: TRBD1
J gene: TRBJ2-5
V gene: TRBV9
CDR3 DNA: TGTGCCAGCAGCCTTACCGGGACAGGGGCCCAAGAGACCCAGTACTTC
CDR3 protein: CASSLTGTGAQETQYF

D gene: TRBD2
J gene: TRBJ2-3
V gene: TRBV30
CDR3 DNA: TGTGCCTGGAGAGGGGTAGCGGGGGGACTCCGCACAGATACGCAGTATTTT
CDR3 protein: CAWRGVAGGLRTDTQYF

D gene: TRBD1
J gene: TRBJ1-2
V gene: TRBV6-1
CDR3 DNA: TGTGCCAGCAGTGAAGTGGGGACAGGGGGCGGGTATGGCTACACCTTC
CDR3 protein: CASSEVGTGGGYGYTF

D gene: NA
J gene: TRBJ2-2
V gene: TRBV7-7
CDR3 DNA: TGTGCTAGCAGCCCGCGACAGGTCACCGGGGAGCTGTTTTTT
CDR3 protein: CASSPRQVTGELFF

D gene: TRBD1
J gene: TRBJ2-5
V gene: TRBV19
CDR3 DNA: TGTGCCAGTAGGCTGGGACAGGGTGTCGGGACCCAGTACTTC
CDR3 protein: CASRLGQGVGTQYF

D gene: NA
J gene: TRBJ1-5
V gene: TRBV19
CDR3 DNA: TGTGCCAGTAGTATGGGGGGAGTCAGAAGCAATCAGCCCCAGCATTTT
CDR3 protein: CASSMGGVRSNQPQHF

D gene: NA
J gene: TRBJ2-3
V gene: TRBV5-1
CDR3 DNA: TGCGCCAGCAGCCGCGCCGGAGGCCGGAGCACAGATACGCAGTATTTT
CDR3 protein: CASSRAGGRSTDTQYF

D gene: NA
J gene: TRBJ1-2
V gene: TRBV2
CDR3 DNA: TGTGCCAGCAGTGAAACAGTATATGGCTACACCTTC
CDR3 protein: CASSETVYGYTF

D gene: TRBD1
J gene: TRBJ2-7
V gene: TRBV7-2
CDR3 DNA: TGTGCCAGCAGCTTACCGGGGCAAGGGACAGAGTCCTACGAGCAGTACTTC
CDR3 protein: CASSLPGQGTESYEQYF

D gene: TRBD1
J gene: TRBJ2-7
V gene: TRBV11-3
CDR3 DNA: TGTGCCAGCAGCTCCCGGGACAGCTACGAGCAGTACTTC
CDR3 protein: CASSSRDSYEQYF

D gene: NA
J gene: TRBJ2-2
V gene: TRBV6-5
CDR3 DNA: TGTGCCAGCAGTTACTCGAAAGGGGTAGGGGCCGGGGAGCTGTTTTTT
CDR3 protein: CASSYSKGVGAGELFF

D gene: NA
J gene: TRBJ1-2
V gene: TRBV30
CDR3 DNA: TGTGCCTGGAGTCCGCAGGGTCATGGCTACACCTTC
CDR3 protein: CAWSPQGHGYTF

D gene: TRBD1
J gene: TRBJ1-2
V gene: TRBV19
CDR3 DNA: TGTGCCAGTAGTACCCCGGACAGGGCGCCATATGGCTACACCTTC
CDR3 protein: CASSTPDRAPYGYTF

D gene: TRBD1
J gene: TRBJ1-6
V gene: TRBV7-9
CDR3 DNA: TGTGCCAGCAGCTTAATCCAGGGGGAGCACTCACCCCTCCACTTT
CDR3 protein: CASSLIQGEHSPLHF

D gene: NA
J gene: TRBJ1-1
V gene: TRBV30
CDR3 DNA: TGCGGACTTTCGAGGACTGAAGCTTTCTTT
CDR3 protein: CGLSRTEAFF

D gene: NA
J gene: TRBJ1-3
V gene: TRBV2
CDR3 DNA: TGTGCCAGCAGGGCAGAGGGTCTCCAGGGAAACACCATATATTTT
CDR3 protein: CASRAEGLQGNTIYF

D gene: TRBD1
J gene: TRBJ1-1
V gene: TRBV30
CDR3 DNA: TGTGCCTGGAGCAACAGGGGGCGAAATACTGAAGCTTTCTTT
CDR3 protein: CAWSNRGRNTEAFF

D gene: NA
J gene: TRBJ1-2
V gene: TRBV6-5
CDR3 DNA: TGTGCCAGCAGTTATGACAGAGCTAACTATGGCTACACCTTC
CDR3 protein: CASSYDRANYGYTF

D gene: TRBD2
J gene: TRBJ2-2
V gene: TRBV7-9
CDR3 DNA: TGTGCCAGCAGCACTCTAGCGGGGGGGCCGTGGGAGCTGTTTTTT
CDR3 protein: CASSTLAGGPWELFF

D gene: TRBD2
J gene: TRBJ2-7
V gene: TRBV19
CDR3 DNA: TGTGCCAGTAGTATCGCGGGGGTGGGCGAGCAGTACTTC
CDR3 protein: CASSIAGVGEQYF

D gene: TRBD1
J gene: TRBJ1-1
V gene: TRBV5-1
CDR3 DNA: TGCGCCAGCAGCTTAACCGGGACAGGTAACACTGAAGCTTTCTTT
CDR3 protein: CASSLTGTGNTEAFF

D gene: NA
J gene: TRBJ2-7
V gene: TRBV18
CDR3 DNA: TGTGCCAGCTCACCATCCGATAACAGGGCGTACCTCTCCTACGAGCAGTACTTC
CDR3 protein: CASSPSDNRAYLSYEQYF